A selection of T cell receptor beta chains follows, all from one sample in a study of blood T cell repertoires in COVID-19. Clones were read by immunoSEQ multiplex PCR, and TCRdb kept only the in-frame ones, dropping some. The table includes 200,000 to 250,000 clones, about 78% detected once. Material: peripheral blood. Receptors were obtained from a woman between 65 and 79 years old with acute or convalescent COVID-19. CDR3s include the opening cysteine and the closing phenylalanine or tryptophan. Fields, in order: D gene, clone size, J gene, V gene, CDR3 DNA, CDR3 protein. A D gene is named only where the DNA matches it firmly. Clone size appears in some rows only: once, few, many, or a class for an expanded clone.

>.|.|TRBJ1-5|TRBV6-6
TGTGCCAGCAGTTACTCCGAGCAGCCCCAGCATTTT
CASSYSEQPQHF
>TRBD1|.|TRBJ2-1|TRBV24-1
TGTGCCACCAGTGATCGAGACCCGACAGGGGTGATGCAGTTCTTC
CATSDRDPTGVMQFF
>TRBD1|.|TRBJ1-2|TRBV28
TGTGCCAGCGCGCCGACCCCAGGACAGGGGAAATGGGGCTACACCTTC
CASAPTPGQGKWGYTF
>.|once|TRBJ2-7|TRBV21-1
TGTGCCAGCACGGGTCAGAGCTCCTACGAGCAGTACTTC
CASTGQSSYEQYF
>TRBD2|once|TRBJ2-1|TRBV4-2
TGTGCCAGCAGCCCGGGTAGCGGGCGGAGCTCCTACAATGAGCAGTTCTTC
CASSPGSGRSSYNEQFF
>.|.|TRBJ2-1|TRBV18
TGTGCCAGCTCACCACGTTCAGGGCTGAATGAGCAGTTCTTC
CASSPRSGLNEQFF
>TRBD2|once|TRBJ2-1|TRBV28
TGTGCCAGCAGTTTTGGGGGGAGGGCCAATGAGCAGTTCTTC
CASSFGGRANEQFF
>.|.|TRBJ2-5|TRBV2
TGTGCCAGCAGCGCCACTAGGGAAGAGACCCAGTACTTC
CASSATREETQYF
>TRBD2|.|TRBJ2-7|TRBV11-2
TGTGCCAGCAGCTGGACTAGCGGGAGCTACGAGCAGTACTTC
CASSWTSGSYEQYF
>.|.|TRBJ2-1|TRBV3-1/TRBV3-2
TGTGCCAGCAGCTCACCGGGACTCAGGGAGGATGAGCAGTTCTTC
CASSSPGLREDEQFF
>.|.|TRBJ2-7|TRBV10-2
TGCGCCAGCAGTGAGCATTGGGGCAGCTCCTACGAGCAGTACTTC
CASSEHWGSSYEQYF
>TRBD2|.|TRBJ2-1|TRBV6-5
TGTGCCAGCAGTTCTAGCGGGCGTATCAATGAGCAGTTCTTC
CASSSSGRINEQFF
>TRBD1|.|TRBJ1-5|TRBV6-5
TGTGCCAGCAGTTACGGGGGACAGGGTACCAATCAGCCCCAGCATTTT
CASSYGGQGTNQPQHF
>TRBD1|.|TRBJ2-3|TRBV30
TGTGCCTGGAGTGGAGGACAGGCTTTCACAGATACGCAGTATTTT
CAWSGGQAFTDTQYF
>TRBD2|.|TRBJ2-1|TRBV30
TGTGCCTGGAGTGCCCTAGCGGGGGGGCATGAGCAGTTCTTC
CAWSALAGGHEQFF
>.|.|TRBJ1-4|TRBV19
TGTGCCAGTACCGCGGGCAGAACTAATGAAAAACTGTTTTTT
CASTAGRTNEKLFF
>.|.|TRBJ2-7|TRBV7-9
TGTGCCAGCAGCTCCGGAGGCGGGTACGAGCAGTACTTC
CASSSGGGYEQYF
>.|.|TRBJ1-2|TRBV3-1/TRBV3-2
TGTGCCAGCAGCCAAGAGGAGGGTAACTATGGCTACACCTTC
CASSQEEGNYGYTF
>.|.|TRBJ1-5|TRBV10-2
TGCGCCAGCAGTGAGGACACGCGCAGGGATCAGCCCCAGCATTTT
CASSEDTRRDQPQHF
>.|.|TRBJ2-7|TRBV2
TGTGCCAGCAGTGAATACGGGGAAGGCGAGCAGTACTTC
CASSEYGEGEQYF
>.|.|TRBJ1-4|TRBV5-8
TGTGCCAGCAGCTTGTCCGACAGGACTTATAATGAAAAACTGTTTTTT
CASSLSDRTYNEKLFF
>TRBD2|.|TRBJ2-2|TRBV18
TGTGCCAGCTCATTTCCGGGACTAGCGGGAGCCGGGGAGCTGTTTTTT
CASSFPGLAGAGELFF
>.|.|TRBJ2-7|TRBV29-1
TGCAGCGTTGTCGGGGATTCCTACGAGCAGTACTTC
CSVVGDSYEQYF
>TRBD1|.|TRBJ1-2|TRBV28
TGTGCCAGCAGCACCACCGTCAGGGGGTATTACTATGGCTACACCTTC
CASSTTVRGYYYGYTF
>.|.|TRBJ2-2|TRBV24-1
TGTGCCACCAGTGATACAGGAAACACCGGGGAGCTGTTTTTT
CATSDTGNTGELFF
>TRBD2|.|TRBJ2-3|TRBV5-1
TGCGCCAGCAGCACAGCCGGGACTAGCAAACGGGATACGCAGTATTTT
CASSTAGTSKRDTQYF
>TRBD2|few|TRBJ2-7|TRBV27
TGTGCCAGCAGTTCCCCGGGGACTAGCGGGAGTTACGAGCAGTACTTC
CASSSPGTSGSYEQYF
>TRBD1|.|TRBJ1-3|TRBV3-1/TRBV3-2
TGTGCCAGCAGCCCGACAGGGGGCGGAAACACCATATATTTT
CASSPTGGGNTIYF
>.|.|TRBJ2-2|TRBV7-3
TGTGCCAGCAGCTTAACTAGCGGCACCGGGGAGCTGTTTTTT
CASSLTSGTGELFF
>TRBD2|.|TRBJ2-7|TRBV3-1/TRBV3-2
TGTGCCAGCAGCCGAAATCCGGGACTAATGTACGAGCAGTACTTC
CASSRNPGLMYEQYF
>.|.|TRBJ1-5|TRBV30
TGTGCCTGGAGTGTAGGGGGGGGAACGGAGCCCCAGCATTTT
CAWSVGGGTEPQHF
>.|.|TRBJ1-1|TRBV10-1
TGCGCCAGCAGTGAGTCGATTGACAGATTGAACACTGAAGCTTTCTTT
CASSESIDRLNTEAFF
>.|.|TRBJ1-4|TRBV5-1
TGCGCCAGCAGCTCCCGGACAGTAAATGAAAAACTGTTTTTT
CASSSRTVNEKLFF
>TRBD1|.|TRBJ1-2|TRBV5-1
TGCGCCAGCAGAACAGGGGGCGCGGACTATGGCTACACCTTC
CASRTGGADYGYTF
>.|.|TRBJ1-2|TRBV6-2/TRBV6-3
TGTGCCAGCAGTTACTCGGAAGGGGTTGAGGTCTACACCTTC
CASSYSEGVEVYTF
>TRBD2|once|TRBJ2-1|TRBV29-1
TGCAGCGTTGAAGGTAGCGGGAGTTTCTACAATGAGCAGTTCTTC
CSVEGSGSFYNEQFF
>TRBD1|.|TRBJ1-1|TRBV19
TGTGCCAGTAGTACAGGGGGAAACACTGAAGCTTTCTTT
CASSTGGNTEAFF
>.|.|TRBJ2-2|TRBV7-3
TGTGCCAGCAGCTTAGGAGCGAACACCGGGGAGCTGTTTTTT
CASSLGANTGELFF
>.|.|TRBJ1-6|TRBV4-2
TGTGCCAGCAGCCAAGAATTACAGGGTGCAGGGCCACCCCTCCACTTT
CASSQELQGAGPPLHF
>TRBD2|.|TRBJ2-7|TRBV6-5
TGTGCCAGCAGTTACTCGACTAGCGGGAGTTACGAGCAGTACTTC
CASSYSTSGSYEQYF
>TRBD2|.|TRBJ2-7|TRBV7-2
TGTGCCAGCAGCTTAGTGACTAGCGGCTGGGGGTCCTACGAGCAGTACTTC
CASSLVTSGWGSYEQYF
>.|.|TRBJ1-5|TRBV19
TGTGCCAGTAGTATAAATCCCATCCTCAGGGATAGCAATCAGCCCCAGCATTTT
CASSINPILRDSNQPQHF
>TRBD1|.|TRBJ2-2|TRBV7-2
TGTGCCAGCAGCCTGGCCGGGACAGGGGTCACCGGGGAGCTGTTTTTT
CASSLAGTGVTGELFF
>TRBD1|few|TRBJ1-5|TRBV18
TGTGCCAGCTCACCAGGGACAGGGGGCGATCAGCCCCAGCATTTT
CASSPGTGGDQPQHF
>TRBD2|once|TRBJ2-7|TRBV10-3
TGTGCCATCAGGGGAACTAGCGGTCCCTACGAGCAGTACTTC
CAIRGTSGPYEQYF
>TRBD2|.|TRBJ2-1|TRBV11-3
TGTGCCAGCAGCTTAGGCCTAGCGGGGAGCAATGAGCAGTTCTTC
CASSLGLAGSNEQFF